One sample yielded the 9 T cell receptor beta chains listed below, sequenced in a study of neurological immune-mediated disorders. TCRdb reanalysed the 5' RACE reads using MiXCR and keeps one entry per CDR3 protein. The sample records about 58,000 distinct CDR3 sequences, about 3.5% being singletons. The source material was PBMCs. Receptors were obtained from a man younger than 45 with multiple sclerosis.

Details on this clonotype: One end of the junction varies from germline; a read error may be responsible. The genes are TRBV20-1 and TRBJ1-5; 8 bases align to TRBD1. CDR3 length: 14 amino acids. Per germline, CDR1 DFQATT and CDR2 SNEGSKA (reference sequence). Here the CDR3 DNA reads TGCAGTGCTCGAATACAGGGGGGACATCAGCCCCAGAATTTT. Translating it yields CSARIQGGHQPQNF.

This clonotype was picked up many times. The chain couples TRBV20-1 to TRBJ1-6; TRBD1 matches at 8 bases. Germline-derived CDR1 and CDR2 are DFQATT and SNEGSKA (reference sequence). This CDR3 region has 13 residues. V gave up 3 bases and J gave up 9 bases; unmatched junction bases: 4. The CDR3 reads CSARDRAPSPLHF. CDR3 bases: TGCAGTGCTAGGGACAGGGCTCCTTCACCCCTCCACTTT.

At least ten counts were recorded for this clonotype. The chain employs TRBV28 and TRBJ1-1; 8 nucleotides align to TRBD1. The V and J ends lost 7 bases and 0 bases, in that order; junction bases with no gene match: 13. The germline V gene encodes CDR1 MDHEN and CDR2 SYDVKM. This CDR3 spans 17 amino acids. Written as DNA, the CDR3 is TGTGCCAGCACCCACCCTTCGGACAGGGCGATGAACACTGAAGCTTTCTTT. Translated, it gives CASTHPSDRAMNTEAFF.

This clonotype was recorded at least ten times. The rearrangement links TRBV7-6 to TRBJ2-7; a possible D gene is TRBD1 (5 bases). Trimming stripped 7 bases from V and 3 bases from J, with 19 bases between. The germline CDR1 and CDR2 sequences are SGHVS and FNYEAQ. This CDR3 is 15 amino acids long. CDR3 nucleotide sequence: TGTGCCAGCACTCACTATGGCAGGGTAAACTACGAGCAGTACTTC. It translates to CASTHYGRVNYEQYF.

This clonotype was counted ten times or more. The chain links TRBV12-3 or TRBV12-4 to TRBJ1-4; perhaps TRBD1 as D (6 bases). The CDR3 spans 20 residues. The V end was cut by 4 bases, the J end by 0 bases, with 24 bases between. CDR3 in DNA: TGTGCCAGCAGTTCCCACAAGAGGGGGGTACAGTTTACAACTAATGAAAAACTGTTTTTT. Protein sequence: CASSSHKRGVQFTTNEKLFF.

This clonotype was observed many times. The chain uses TRBV20-1 and TRBJ2-2; 7 bases match TRBD1. In germline, CDR1 is DFQATT, CDR2 SNEGSKA (reference sequence). V shed 0 bases and J 6 bases; nucleotides not matched to a gene: 10. CDR3 size: 16 residues. The CDR3: CSARDPRQGPPGELFF. CDR3 sequence (DNA): TGCAGTGCTAGAGATCCCCGACAGGGCCCACCCGGGGAGCTGTTTTTT.

This clonotype came up many times. This sequence joins TRBV29-1 and TRBJ1-1; D possibly corresponds to TRBD1 (5 bases). Germline loops: CDR1 SQVTM, CDR2 ANQGSEA. Trimming left V 7 bases short and J 1 base short, with 10 bases between. This CDR3 has 12 residues. CDR3 region: CSDATGNTEAFF. The DNA of the CDR3 is TGCAGCGACGCTACAGGGAACACTGAAGCTTTCTTT.

In this sample, this clonotype turned up many times. The chain couples TRBV29-1 to TRBJ1-5; TRBD1 aligns across 7 bases. The CDR3 has 13 amino acids. Germline values: CDR1 SQVTM, CDR2 ANQGSEA. V was clipped by 6 bases and J by 1 base; unmatched bases: 3. CDR3 sequence reads: CSVGTDSNQPQHF. As DNA, the CDR3 is TGCAGCGTGGGGACAGACAGCAATCAGCCCCAGCATTTT. Drawing the rest from reference TRBV29-1 and TRBJ1-5, the complete variable domain is SAVISQKPSRDICQRGTSLTIQCQVDSQVTMMFWYRQQPGQSLTLIATANQGSEATYESGFVIDKFPISRPNLTFSTLTVSNMSPEDSSIYLCSVGTDSNQPQHFGDGTRLSIL.

This clonotype was observed many times. The chain carries TRBV11-2 and TRBJ1-1, with TRBD1 matching over 7 bases. Germline values: CDR1 SGHAT, CDR2 FQNNGV. Losses at the gene ends were 1 base for V and 7 bases for J; bases not matched to a gene: 6. The CDR3 is made up of 14 amino acids. CDR3 DNA: TGTGCCAGCAGCTTAGTTGACAGGGTAGGTGAAGCTTTCTTT. Translated: CASSLVDRVGEAFF.